These 21 T cell receptor beta chains came from one sample sequenced in a study of control samples from healthy donors and cancer patients. The method was immunoSEQ multiplex PCR; TCRdb's version includes in-frame clones alone and lacks a portion of them. The sample has about 270,000 clones; almost 85% are singletons. Sequenced input: PBMCs. Source of these receptors: a woman in her fifties or sixties with lung cancer.

This sequence joins TRBV11-2 and TRBJ1-6; D unresolved. CDR1 is SGHAT, CDR2 FQNNGV, per germline. V was trimmed by 1 base and J by 5 bases, leaving 3 bases between them. This CDR3 is 13 amino acids long. The CDR3 loop is CASSLVDNSPLHF. The CDR3 DNA reads TGTGCCAGCAGCTTAGTGGATAATTCACCCCTCCACTTT.

This clone appeared a few times. The chain combines TRBV28 with TRBJ2-1; maybe TRBD2 (6 bases). This CDR3 has 16 amino acids. Germline values: CDR1 MDHEN, CDR2 SYDVKM. Trimming pared 4 bases from V and 8 bases from J, leaving 21 bases between. CDR3 nucleotides: TGTGCCAGCAGTTCCGCCTCGGGACTCCGGGGCTATGAGCAGTTCTTC. Protein: CASSSASGLRGYEQFF. Full variable domain (missing parts from reference TRBV28 and TRBJ2-1): DVKVTQSSRYLVKRTGEKVFLECVQDMDHENMFWYRQDPGLGLRLIYFSYDVKMKEKGDIPEGYSVSREKKERFSLILESASTNQTSMYLCASSSASGLRGYEQFFGPGTRLTVL.

The chain is built from TRBV5-5 and TRBJ1-3; no firm D call. This CDR3 comprises 13 residues. V was clipped by 5 bases and J by 4 bases, with 10 bases between them. Germline-derived CDR1 and CDR2 are SGHKS and YYEKEE (reference sequence). CDR3 nucleotide sequence: TGTGCCAGCAGTAGTGCCCCGGGAAACACCATATATTTT. Translating gives CASSSAPGNTIYF.

This clone has a single count. This chain joins TRBV10-3 and TRBJ1-1; D is unclear. Trimming took off 6 bases at V and 2 bases at J, with 10 bases between the two ends. The germline CDR1 and CDR2 sequences are ENHRY and SYGVKD. The CDR3 sequence is 13 residues long. DNA of the CDR3: TGTGCCATCAGCCCGGAGTATAACACTGAAGCTTTCTTT. This codes for CAISPEYNTEAFF.

This sequence joins TRBV28 and TRBJ2-4, with TRBD1 as a possible D gene (5 bases). The CDR3 is made up of 15 amino acids. Looked up from germline, CDR1 is MDHEN and CDR2 is SYDVKM. V gave up 8 bases and J gave up 6 bases, with 20 bases separating them. The CDR3 DNA follows: TGTGCCAGCGGTCCTGACTTCGGGCAGGGAAACATTCAGTACTTC. Amino acid sequence: CASGPDFGQGNIQYF.

This clone was seen only once. The rearrangement joins TRBV19 to TRBJ1-3; D is unclear. The CDR3 contains 13 residues. V was cut by 10 bases and J by 2 bases, with 12 bases left in between. Germline-derived CDR1 and CDR2 are LNHDA and SQIVND (reference sequence). For the CDR3, the DNA is TGTGCCACTCTAGACAACCCTGGAAACACCATATATTTT. It specifies CATLDNPGNTIYF.

The chain has TRBV6-5 and TRBJ2-7; 7 bases fit TRBD2. The J segment lost 1 base and the V segment lost 6 bases, leaving 9 bases of the junction unmatched. This CDR3 is built from 15 residues. CDR1 is MNHEY and CDR2 is SVGAGI in the germline V gene. CDR3 in DNA: TGTGCCAGCAGGGATAAGGGCGGGGGTTCCTACGAGCAGTACTTC. It specifies CASRDKGGGSYEQYF.

Remarks on this clone: This same CDR3 is encoded by further DNA sequences in the sample. V usage is TRBV24-1 and J usage is TRBJ2-2; D might be TRBD1 or TRBD2, each matching 5 bases. The germline V gene has CDR1 KGHDR and CDR2 SFDVKD. This CDR3 region has 15 residues. Trimming removed 3 bases from V and 1 base from J, with 8 bases in between. The CDR3 is CATSDPGRNTGELFF. The CDR3 DNA sequence: TGTGCCACCAGTGATCCGGGACGGAACACCGGGGAGCTGTTTTTT.

This rearrangement joins TRBV2 to TRBJ1-5; 7 bases are shared with TRBD1. Looked up from germline, CDR1 is SNHLY and CDR2 is FYNNEI. The CDR3 is made up of 14 amino acids. Trimming cost V 5 bases and J 5 bases; bases outside gene matches: 6. As DNA, the CDR3 is TGTGCCAGCAGTCGACAGGGAGGGGATCAGCCCCAGCATTTT. It translates to CASSRQGGDQPQHF. The whole variable domain, remainder taken from reference TRBV2 and TRBJ1-5, is EPEVTQTPSHQVTQMGQEVILRCVPISNHLYFYWYRQILGQKVEFLVSFYNNEISEKSEIFDDQFSVERPDGSNFTLKIRSTKLEDSAMYFCASSRQGGDQPQHFGDGTRLSIL.

J is TRBJ1-5 and V is TRBV9, with a weak D call TRBD1 (6 bases). Germline lookup yields CDR1 SGDLS and CDR2 YYNGEE. The CDR3 extends over 15 amino acids. V lost 3 bases to trimming and J lost 5 bases, with 15 bases between them. The CDR3 sequence is CASSADSRGHQPQHF. The CDR3 bases are TGTGCCAGCAGCGCGGACAGCCGGGGGCATCAGCCCCAGCATTTT.

The V gene is TRBV7-8, the J gene TRBJ1-4; D call uncertain. The ends were cut back, 6 bases at V and 8 bases at J, with 19 bases in the middle. The CDR3 totals 15 residues. Germline V lookup: CDR1 SGHVS, CDR2 FQNEAQ. CDR3 coding DNA: TGTGCCAGCAGAAACAGCCGCTTTCGTGTCGAAAAACTGTTTTTT. It codes for CASRNSRFRVEKLFF.

This sequence joins TRBV28 and TRBJ2-7, with 7 positions matching TRBD2. Germline values: CDR1 MDHEN, CDR2 SYDVKM. V dropped 4 bases and J dropped 0; count of bases not matched to a gene: 0. This CDR3 is 13 amino acids long. As DNA, the CDR3 is TGTGCCAGCAGTTGGGGGGGCTCCTACGAGCAGTACTTC. Its protein product is CASSWGGSYEQYF.

V is TRBV19 and J is TRBJ1-2; the match to TRBD1 covers 8 bases. J lost 4 bases, V lost 7 bases, and 8 bases had no gene match. This CDR3 has 14 residues. Germline CDR1 is LNHDA and CDR2 is SQIVND (reference sequence). The CDR3 protein is CASNRGGASYGYTF. For the CDR3, the DNA is TGTGCCAGTAACAGGGGGGGAGCTAGCTATGGCTACACCTTC.

The J gene is TRBJ1-3, the V gene TRBV9, with TRBD1 identical over 7 bases. There are 18 residues in the CDR3. Germline loops: CDR1 SGDLS, CDR2 YYNGEE. With 1 base clipped from V and 1 base from J, the junction kept 11 bases outside the gene matches. CDR3 bases: TGTGCCAGCAGCGTACCACATGGACAGGATTTTTCTGGAAACACCATATATTTT. Protein sequence: CASSVPHGQDFSGNTIYF.

The CDR3 DNA follows: TGTGCCAGCAGCTTCGGGACAGGCGAGACCCAGTACTTC. As protein: CASSFGTGETQYF. This sequence joins TRBV7-2 and TRBJ2-5; 8 bases align to TRBD1. J was trimmed by 5 bases and V by 3 bases; bases with no gene match: 2. This CDR3 comprises 13 residues. Germline loops: CDR1 SGHTA, CDR2 FQGNSA.

CDR3 nucleotide sequence: TGTGCCAGCAGTTACGACTCGGGCGCGAGGGATGAGCAGTTCTTC. Translating it yields CASSYDSGARDEQFF. This rearrangement joins TRBV6-2 or TRBV6-3 to TRBJ2-1; TRBD2 might be the D (5 bases). In germline, CDR1 is MNHEY, CDR2 SVGEGT. V lost 2 bases and J 8 bases, leaving 16 bases between the germline ends. CDR3 length: 15 amino acids.

The V gene is TRBV28, the J gene TRBJ2-1; 13 bases map to TRBD2. J was trimmed by 5 bases and V by 3 bases; bases with no gene match: 1. This CDR3 is 15 amino acids long. The germline CDR1 and CDR2 sequences are MDHEN and SYDVKM. The CDR3 DNA is TGTGCCAGCAGTTTGGGACTAGCGGGAAACAATGAGCAGTTCTTC. It specifies CASSLGLAGNNEQFF. The whole variable domain, filled in from reference TRBV28 and TRBJ2-1, reads DVKVTQSSRYLVKRTGEKVFLECVQDMDHENMFWYRQDPGLGLRLIYFSYDVKMKEKGDIPEGYSVSREKKERFSLILESASTNQTSMYLCASSLGLAGNNEQFFGPGTRLTVL.

The J gene is TRBJ1-5, the V gene TRBV30; D is unresolved. Germline V lookup: CDR1 GTSNPN, CDR2 SVGIG (reference sequence). The CDR3 runs 15 residues. The V end was cut by 0 bases, the J end by 3 bases, with 12 bases between. Here the CDR3 DNA reads TGTGCCTGGAGTGTAAACTTTGGCGTCAATCAGCCCCAGCATTTT. Its protein product is CAWSVNFGVNQPQHF.

The chain carries TRBV3-1 (or the pseudogene TRBV3-2) and TRBJ2-1; unclear D gene. Per germline, CDR1 LGHDT and CDR2 YNNKEL (reference sequence). The CDR3 has 14 residues. V shed 4 bases and J shed 1 base, with 8 bases lying between them. CDR3 in DNA: TGTGCCAGCAGCCTCTCGGGTTCCTACAATGAGCAGTTCTTC. It is translated as CASSLSGSYNEQFF.

V usage is TRBV27 and J usage is TRBJ2-2; TRBD1 or TRBD2 may be the D gene (5 bases each). The CDR3 runs to 15 residues. Germline V gives CDR1 MNHEY, CDR2 SMNVEV (reference sequence). Trimming removed 2 bases from V and 6 bases from J, with 13 bases in between. DNA for the CDR3: TGTGCCAGCAGTTTAATGGGGGAAGCCTCCGGGGAGCTGTTTTTT. Translating gives CASSLMGEASGELFF.

The chain couples TRBV19 to TRBJ1-2; D is unresolved. Germline loops: CDR1 LNHDA, CDR2 SQIVND (reference sequence). V was cut by 5 bases and J by 7 bases, with 20 bases left in between. The CDR3 length is 15 residues. The CDR3 DNA follows: TGTGCCAGTAGTCAAGGCGTGGGTGTGGATAGTGGCTACACCTTC. It is translated as CASSQGVGVDSGYTF.